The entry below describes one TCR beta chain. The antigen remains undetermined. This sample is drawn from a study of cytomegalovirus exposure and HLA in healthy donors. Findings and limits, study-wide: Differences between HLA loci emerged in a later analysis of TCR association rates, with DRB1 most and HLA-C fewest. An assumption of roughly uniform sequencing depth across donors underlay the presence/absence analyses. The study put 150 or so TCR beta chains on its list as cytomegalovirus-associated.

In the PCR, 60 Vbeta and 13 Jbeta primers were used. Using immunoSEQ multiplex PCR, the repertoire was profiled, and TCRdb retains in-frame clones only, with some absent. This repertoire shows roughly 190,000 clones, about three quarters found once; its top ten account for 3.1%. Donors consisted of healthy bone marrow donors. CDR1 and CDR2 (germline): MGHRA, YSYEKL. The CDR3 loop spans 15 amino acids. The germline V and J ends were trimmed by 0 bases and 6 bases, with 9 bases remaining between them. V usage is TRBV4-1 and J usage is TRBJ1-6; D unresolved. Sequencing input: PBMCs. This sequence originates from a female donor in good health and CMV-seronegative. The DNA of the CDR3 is TGCGCCAGCAGCCAAGATGGCCACCTTAATTCACCCCTCCACTTT. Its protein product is CASSQDGHLNSPLHF.